Sequencing of this T cell receptor (beta chain) was carried out in a study of blood T cell repertoires in COVID-19. Germline CDR1 KGHSH, CDR2 LQKENI. The CDR3 contains 16 residues. The V end was cut by 3 bases, the J end by 5 bases, with 19 bases between. TCRdb's table, derived via immunoSEQ multiplex PCR, lists solely in-frame clones and lacks some. The sample yields under 200,000 clones, 75% to 85% seen once. Sequencing input: peripheral blood. The receptor was derived from a woman between 35 and 50 years old with COVID-19, enrolled during active disease. V is TRBV18 and J is TRBJ2-5; the D is unclear. In nucleotides, the CDR3 is TGTGCCAGCTCACCCCAAGGTGTCTCCTCCAGGGAGACCCAGTACTTC. Its translation is CASSPQGVSSRETQYF.